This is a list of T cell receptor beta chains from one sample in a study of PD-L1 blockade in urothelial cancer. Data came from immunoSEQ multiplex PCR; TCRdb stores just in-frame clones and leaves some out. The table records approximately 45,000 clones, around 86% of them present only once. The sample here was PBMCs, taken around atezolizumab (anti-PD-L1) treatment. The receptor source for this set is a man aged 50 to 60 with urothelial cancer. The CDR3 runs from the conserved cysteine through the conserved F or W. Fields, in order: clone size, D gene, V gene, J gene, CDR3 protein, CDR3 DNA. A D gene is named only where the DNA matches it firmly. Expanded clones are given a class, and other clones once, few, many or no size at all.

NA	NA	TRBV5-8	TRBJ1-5	CASSLRYSNQPQHF	TGTGCCAGCAGCCTAAGATATAGCAATCAGCCCCAGCATTTT
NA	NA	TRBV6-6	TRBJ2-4	CASRQGQNIQYF	TGTGCCAGCAGACAGGGTCAAAACATTCAGTACTTC
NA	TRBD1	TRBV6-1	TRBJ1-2	CASTRPGGGYGYTF	TGTGCCAGCACCCGACCAGGGGGCGGCTATGGCTACACCTTC
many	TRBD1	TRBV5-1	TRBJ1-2	CASSLAWQVITRGRTIGYTF	TGCGCCAGCAGCTTGGCCTGGCAGGTAATCACCAGGGGGCGTACTATTGGCTACACCTTC
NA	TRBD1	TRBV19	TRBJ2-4	CASSSDRDIQYF	TGTGCCAGTAGTTCGGACAGGGACATTCAGTACTTC
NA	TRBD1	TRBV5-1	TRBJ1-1	CASSIQTGGRGLSTEAFF	TGCGCCAGCAGCATACAGACAGGGGGAAGGGGGCTGTCCACTGAAGCTTTCTTT
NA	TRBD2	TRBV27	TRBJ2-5	CASGLLTSGGAFRETQYF	TGTGCCAGCGGATTGCTGACTAGCGGGGGGGCTTTTCGAGAGACCCAGTACTTC
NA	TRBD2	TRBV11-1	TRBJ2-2	CASSTGLAGGRTGELFF	TGTGCCAGCAGCACGGGACTAGCGGGGGGGCGAACCGGGGAGCTGTTTTTT
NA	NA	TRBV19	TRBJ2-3	CASSMYLSSDTQYF	TGTGCCAGTAGTATGTACCTCTCTAGTGATACGCAGTATTTT
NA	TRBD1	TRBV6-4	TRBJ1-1	CASSGGGQGNTEAFF	TGTGCCAGCAGTGGGGGGGGACAGGGGAACACTGAAGCTTTCTTT
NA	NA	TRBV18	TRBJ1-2	CASSPPGPLTDYGYTF	TGTGCCAGCTCACCACCTGGTCCTCTCACGGACTATGGCTACACCTTC
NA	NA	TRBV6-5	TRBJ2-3	CASSYQGLSTDTQYF	TGTGCCAGCAGTTACCAGGGGTTGAGCACAGATACGCAGTATTTT
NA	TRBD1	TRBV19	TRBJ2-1	CASSHTGTGGVYNEQFF	TGTGCCAGTAGTCATACCGGGACAGGGGGCGTCTACAATGAGCAGTTCTTC
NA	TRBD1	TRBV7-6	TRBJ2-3	CASSSTTGFADTQYF	TGTGCCAGCAGCTCTACGACAGGGTTTGCAGATACGCAGTATTTT
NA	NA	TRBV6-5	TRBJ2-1	CASSSRRGEQFF	TGTGCCAGCAGTTCAAGACGGGGAGAGCAGTTCTTC
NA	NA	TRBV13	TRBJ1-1	CASSLEGQGEAFF	TGTGCCAGCAGCTTAGAAGGCCAGGGAGAAGCTTTCTTT
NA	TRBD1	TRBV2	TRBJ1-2	CASRGTAVNYGYTF	TGTGCCAGCAGGGGGACAGCGGTTAACTATGGCTACACCTTC
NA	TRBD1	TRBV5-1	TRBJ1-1	CASSLVAGGSTEAFF	TGCGCCAGCAGCTTGGTTGCAGGGGGCAGCACTGAAGCTTTCTTT
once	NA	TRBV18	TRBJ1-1	CASSPPWGENTEAFF	TGTGCCAGCTCACCACCGTGGGGAGAGAACACTGAAGCTTTCTTT
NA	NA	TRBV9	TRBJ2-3	CASSVGGSTDTQYF	TGTGCCAGCAGCGTGGGCGGGAGCACAGATACGCAGTATTTT
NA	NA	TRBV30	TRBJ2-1	CAWSGAYNEQFF	TGTGCCTGGAGTGGGGCGTACAATGAGCAGTTCTTC
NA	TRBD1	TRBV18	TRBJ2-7	CASSPGTGGAEQYF	TGTGCCAGCTCACCCGGGACAGGGGGAGCCGAGCAGTACTTC
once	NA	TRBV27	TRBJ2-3	CASRLTAVASTDTQYF	TGTGCCAGCAGGTTAACAGCGGTAGCTAGCACAGATACGCAGTATTTT
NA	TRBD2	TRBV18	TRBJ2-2	CASSLGLAGTGTGELFF	TGTGCCAGCTCATTGGGACTAGCGGGAACGGGCACCGGGGAGCTGTTTTTT
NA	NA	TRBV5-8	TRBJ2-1	CASSLGNRLHLTSYNEQFF	TGTGCCAGCAGCTTGGGGAACAGGCTACACCTCACTTCCTACAATGAGCAGTTCTTC
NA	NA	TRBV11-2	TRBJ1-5	CASSETRVQPQHF	TGTGCCAGCAGCGAAACCAGGGTTCAGCCCCAGCATTTT
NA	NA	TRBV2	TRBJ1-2	CASSGREEGYTF	TGTGCCAGCAGTGGCAGGGAGGAAGGCTACACCTTC
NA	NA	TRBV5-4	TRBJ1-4	CASSLAADEKLFF	TGTGCCAGCAGCTTGGCGGCGGATGAAAAACTGTTTTTT
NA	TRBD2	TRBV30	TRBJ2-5	CAWGGTSDQETQYF	TGTGCCTGGGGGGGGACTAGCGACCAAGAGACCCAGTACTTC
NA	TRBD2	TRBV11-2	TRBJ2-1	CASSSNYGLASGYYNEQFF	TGTGCCAGCAGCTCGAACTACGGGCTAGCTAGCGGGTATTACAATGAGCAGTTCTTC
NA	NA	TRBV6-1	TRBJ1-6	CASSEGTTYNSPLHF	TGTGCCAGCAGTGAAGGCACTACCTATAATTCACCCCTCCACTTT